Each of the 19 T cell receptor beta chains below was sequenced from the same sample in a study of response to subunit inactivated influenza vaccine. From the RT-PCR reads, TCRdb called clonotypes with MiXCR, one entry per CDR3 protein. The sample contains about 700,000 distinct CDR3 sequences, approximately 15% of which appear only once. This specimen was PBMCs from blood, taken 14 to 15 days before vaccination. The receptors here all came from a man aged 50 to 59 who received an inactivated influenza vaccine.

Note on this clonotype: This may be a read error, as it is one base from a much larger clone. The genes are TRBV12-3 or TRBV12-4 and TRBJ2-1; the D is unclear. V lost 5 bases, J lost 8 bases, and 10 bases lay in between. The CDR3 covers 12 residues. The CDR3 bases are TGTGCCAGCAGTCCACCGTATCATGAGCAGTTCTTC. This sequence encodes CASSPPYHEQFF.

This clonotype has at least ten counts. The V and J genes are TRBV28 and TRBJ2-1; TRBD2 matches at 12 bases. Looked up from germline, CDR1 is MDHEN and CDR2 is SYDVKM. The CDR3 has 16 residues. Losses at the gene ends were 5 bases for V and 7 bases for J; bases not matched to a gene: 9. This CDR3 reads CASSPSGLAGYNEQFF. CDR3 bases: TGTGCCAGCAGTCCTTCGGGACTAGCGGGTTATAATGAGCAGTTCTTC.

The chain recombines TRBV9 with TRBJ2-3; weak D call: TRBD1 (6 bases). The germline CDR1 and CDR2 sequences are SGDLS and YYNGEE. V was shortened by 4 bases and J by 2 bases, with 17 bases between the two germline ends. The length of the CDR3 is 16 residues. CDR3 loop: CASSSSTGLSTDTQYF. The CDR3 coding sequence is TGTGCCAGCAGCTCGAGTACAGGGCTATCCACAGATACGCAGTATTTT.

The V call is TRBV7-2, the J call TRBJ2-7; tentative D call: TRBD1 (6 bases). The CDR3 is 13 amino acids. CDR1 and CDR2 from the germline V gene are SGHTA and FQGNSA. Trimming shortened V by 5 bases and J by 9 bases, and 17 bases separated the two germline ends. The CDR3 bases are TGTGCCAGCAGCACCAACAGGGAGTCGAGGCAGTACTTC. This sequence encodes CASSTNRESRQYF. Full variable domain (rest looked up from reference TRBV7-2 and TRBJ2-7): GAGVSQSPSNKVTEKGKDVELRCDPISGHTALYWYRQSLGQGLEFLIYFQGNSAPDKSGLPSDRFSAERTGGSVSTLTIQRTQQEDSAVYLCASSTNRESRQYFGPGTRLTVT.

V usage is TRBV7-2 and J usage is TRBJ2-1; D is unclear. Per the germline V gene, CDR1 is SGHTA and CDR2 is FQGNSA. The CDR3 runs to 14 residues. The V end was cut by 2 bases, the J end by 9 bases, with 14 bases between. The CDR3 nucleotides are TGTGCCAGCAGCTTAAATGGAAAAGTGAGTGAGCAGTTCTTC. It yields the protein CASSLNGKVSEQFF.

This clonotype has only a few counts. This chain uses TRBV3-1 with TRBJ2-3, with 7 bases aligning to TRBD2. The germline CDR1 and CDR2 sequences are LGHDT and YNNKEL (reference sequence). The junction had 8 bases not matched to a gene; V was cut back by 4 bases and J by 4 bases. The CDR3 length is 15 residues. CDR3 protein: CASSLSGQVSDTQYF. CDR3 nucleotide sequence: TGTGCCAGCAGCCTTAGCGGGCAGGTCTCAGATACGCAGTATTTT.

The chain has TRBV29-1 and TRBJ2-2; D ambiguous. The germline V gene has CDR1 SQVTM and CDR2 ANQGSEA. This CDR3 region has 12 residues. The V end lost 5 bases, the J end lost 0 bases, and 4 bases lay between the germline ends. The chain's CDR3 is CSVPANTGELFF. CDR3 in DNA: TGCAGCGTTCCAGCGAACACCGGGGAGCTGTTTTTT.

There are many counts of this clonotype. This sequence joins TRBV4-1 and TRBJ2-3; D may correspond to TRBD1 or TRBD2 (7 bases each). Germline assignment: CDR1 MGHRA and CDR2 YSYEKL. There are 21 residues in the CDR3. The V and J ends lost 1 base and 4 bases respectively, with 30 bases between them. CDR3 region: CASSQGSPLRGGRLGADTQYF. DNA for the CDR3: TGCGCCAGCAGCCAAGGATCACCCCTCAGGGGGGGGCGCCTCGGAGCAGATACGCAGTATTTT.

The chain is built from TRBV6-5 and TRBJ1-1; 8 nucleotides line up with TRBD1. Per the germline V gene, CDR1 is MNHEY and CDR2 is SVGAGI. The CDR3 has 15 residues. The junction had 2 bases not matched to a gene; V was cut back by 1 base and J by 1 base. CDR3 sequence: CASSYLGQANTEAFF. CDR3 bases: TGTGCCAGCAGTTACTTGGGACAGGCGAACACTGAAGCTTTCTTT.

The chain's CDR3 is CASSLIIAEDTQYF. CDR3 in DNA: TGTGCCAGCAGTTTAATAATAGCAGAAGATACGCAGTATTTT. The rearrangement links TRBV12-3 or TRBV12-4 to TRBJ2-3, with no clear D. CDR3 length equals 14 residues. Trimming pared 2 bases from V and 5 bases from J, leaving 11 bases between.

The chain joins TRBV20-1 to TRBJ2-5, with 10 bases that match TRBD2. The CDR3 loop spans 20 amino acids. V lost 6 bases, J lost 5 bases, and 27 bases stayed unmatched. Germline V lookup: CDR1 DFQATT, CDR2 SNEGSKA (reference sequence). The CDR3 DNA follows: TGCAGTGCCAAAATAGGGATCGGACTAGCGGAAACCTTGACTCGGGAGACCCAGTACTTC. Protein product: CSAKIGIGLAETLTRETQYF.

This clonotype turned up a few times. At one end the junction does not follow the germline gene, possibly because of a read error. The chain employs TRBV28 and TRBJ2-1, with TRBD2 identical over 12 bases. This CDR3 is built from 16 residues. Per germline, CDR1 MDHEN and CDR2 SYDVKM. This chain's CDR3 is CASRLLTSGRGNEQFF. Written as DNA, the CDR3 is TGTGCCAGCAGATTATTGACTAGCGGGAGAGGCAATGAGCAGTTCTTC.

The rearrangement uses TRBV27 and TRBJ2-3, with TRBD2 identical over 9 bases. The CDR3 sequence is 15 residues long. J gave up 4 bases and V 3 bases, and 5 bases lay outside the gene matches. Germline V CDR1 and CDR2: MNHEY, SMNVEV (reference sequence). Written as DNA, the CDR3 is TGTGCCAGCAGTTTTCGCGCGGGGGGGCCAGATACGCAGTATTTT. Translating gives CASSFRAGGPDTQYF.

This chain uses TRBV12-3 or TRBV12-4 with TRBJ2-5; 8 nucleotides line up with TRBD2. This CDR3 comprises 16 residues. Germline trimming cut 3 bases from V and 3 bases from J; bases unmatched to any gene: 9. The CDR3 DNA reads as TGTGCCAGCAGTTTTTTCGGGACTAGGATAGAAGAGACCCAGTACTTC. It is translated as CASSFFGTRIEETQYF.

This clonotype was observed a few times. The V gene is TRBV6-1, the J gene TRBJ2-7; TRBD2 aligns across 8 bases. The J segment lost 2 bases and the V segment lost 11 bases, leaving 8 bases of the junction unmatched. The CDR3 spans 13 residues. Germline loops: CDR1 MNHNS, CDR2 SASEGT. For the CDR3, the DNA is TGTGCCGCCGGGAGGGGTGGCACCTACGAGCAGTACTTC. This codes for CAAGRGGTYEQYF.

This clonotype was recorded at least ten times. This chain uses TRBV28 with TRBJ2-7; no clear D gene. CDR3 length: 12 residues. Germline loops: CDR1 MDHEN, CDR2 SYDVKM. V lost 5 bases and J lost 1, with 6 bases in between. In nucleotides, the CDR3 is TGTGCCAGCAGTATACAGTCCTACGAGCAGTACTTC. Its protein product is CASSIQSYEQYF.

The CDR3 reads CASRPGQGGSYEQYF. Here the CDR3 DNA reads TGTGCCAGCAGACCGGGACAGGGTGGGTCCTACGAGCAGTACTTC. V usage is TRBV12-3 or TRBV12-4 and J usage is TRBJ2-7, with 9 nucleotides matching TRBD1. J lost 1 base, V lost 6 bases, and 7 bases had no gene match. The CDR3 has 15 amino acids.

Here the CDR3 reads CASRVLAGGPGELFF. CDR3 nucleotide sequence: TGTGCCAGCAGAGTACTAGCGGGGGGACCCGGGGAGCTGTTTTTT. V and J are TRBV12-3 or TRBV12-4 and TRBJ2-2; 12 bases align to TRBD2. V was pared by 6 bases and J by 6 bases, with 5 bases of the junction left unmatched. This CDR3 region has 15 residues.

In its sample, this clonotype was seen a few times. At one boundary the junction diverges from the germline segment, which might be a read error. In DNA, the CDR3 is TGTGCCAGCAGCTTAGCGCTAAATACCCGAGGGGGTTGGATCTTC. It encodes CASSLALNTRGGWIF. V gene TRBV7-2 combines with J gene TRBJ2-1; D perhaps matches TRBD1 (6 bases). This CDR3 has 15 residues. The germline gives CDR1 SGHTA, CDR2 FQGNSA.